These 6 T cell receptor beta chains came from one sample sequenced in a study of blood T cell repertoires in COVID-19 (dated by TCRdb to about 2020). Libraries were constructed by the immunoSEQ multiplex PCR assay. The clones in this table, taken by TCRdb from immuneACCESS, are in-frame only. Not every clone is retained; where verified, under half of the shortfall comes from an unresolved V gene, and the cause of the rest is unknown. The sample table holds about 200,000 clones, of which around 84% were seen once. Jointly, the top ten make up around 3.1% of the sample. Input material: PBMCs or T cells enriched from blood (not recorded which). The receptors derive from a woman in her thirties who had been exposed to COVID-19.

The chain couples TRBV2 to TRBJ1-3; D unclear. This CDR3 is 14 amino acids long. Trimming cost V 5 bases and J 0 bases, with 8 bases left between them. Germline V lookup: CDR1 SNHLY, CDR2 FYNNEI. CDR3 region: CASSPPISGNTIYF. The CDR3 bases are TGTGCCAGCAGTCCGCCTATCTCTGGAAACACCATATATTTT.

The chain recombines TRBV9 with TRBJ2-1; D is perhaps TRBD2 (5 bases). Germline loops: CDR1 SGDLS, CDR2 YYNGEE. V shed 3 bases and J shed 7 bases, with 8 bases lying between them. The CDR3 runs 12 residues. This CDR3 is CASSAGSNEQFF. The DNA of the CDR3 is TGTGCCAGCAGCGCGGGGAGTAATGAGCAGTTCTTC.

This clone was counted a few times. This chain connects TRBV27 to TRBJ2-7; the D gene is possibly TRBD2 (6 bases). This CDR3 has 15 amino acids. Germline CDR1 and CDR2: MNHEY and SMNVEV (reference sequence). V gave up 5 bases and J gave up 2 bases, with 16 bases separating them. CDR3 in amino acids: CASSGGSSVPYEQYF. The CDR3 DNA is TGTGCCAGCAGTGGGGGGTCTAGCGTACCCTACGAGCAGTACTTC.

In this sample, this clone turned up once. Within the sample, other DNA sequences also encode this same CDR3. The genes are TRBV30 and TRBJ2-5; tentative D call: TRBD2 (6 bases). The germline gives CDR1 GTSNPN, CDR2 SVGIG (reference sequence). This CDR3 has 13 amino acids. V lost 0 bases to trimming and J lost 4 bases, with 9 bases between them. In DNA, the CDR3 is TGTGCCTGGAGTGTAGGAGGGAGAGAGACCCAGTACTTC. Its protein is CAWSVGGRETQYF. Full variable domain (remainder filled in from reference TRBV30 and TRBJ2-5): SQTIHQWPATLVQPVGSPLSLECTVEGTSNPNLYWYRQAAGRGLQLLFYSVGIGQISSEVPQNLSASRPQDRQFILSSKKLLLSDSGFYLCAWSVGGRETQYFGPGTRLLVL.

CDR3 in amino acids: CASSSPRATNEKLFF. The CDR3 DNA follows: TGTGCCAGCAGCTCGCCCCGCGCAACTAATGAAAAACTGTTTTTT. V and J are TRBV7-9 and TRBJ1-4; no definite D call. Germline lookup yields CDR1 SEHNR and CDR2 FQNEAQ (reference sequence). Trimming took off 4 bases at V and 0 bases at J, with 9 bases between the two ends. The CDR3 totals 15 residues. Full variable domain (rest looked up from reference TRBV7-9 and TRBJ1-4): DTGVSQNPRHKITKRGQNVTFRCDPISEHNRLYWYRQTLGQGPEFLTYFQNEAQLEKSRLLSDRFSAERPKGSFSTLEIQRTEQGDSAMYLCASSSPRATNEKLFFGSGTQLSVL.

The genes are TRBV7-9 and TRBJ1-5, with 11 nucleotides matching TRBD1. The CDR3 covers 17 residues. Germline V gives CDR1 SEHNR, CDR2 FQNEAQ (reference sequence). Trimming at V came to 0 bases and at J to 3 bases, leaving 4 bases not matched to a gene. CDR3: CASSLARTGGFNQPQHF. CDR3 DNA: TGTGCCAGCAGCTTAGCTCGGACAGGGGGCTTCAATCAGCCCCAGCATTTT. Full variable domain (missing parts from reference TRBV7-9 and TRBJ1-5): DTGVSQNPRHKITKRGQNVTFRCDPISEHNRLYWYRQTLGQGPEFLTYFQNEAQLEKSRLLSDRFSAERPKGSFSTLEIQRTEQGDSAMYLCASSLARTGGFNQPQHFGDGTRLSIL.